The 12 T cell receptor beta chains in this list originate from one sample, sequenced in a study of T cells after somatic rescue of genetic block. Only in-frame clones appear in the TCRdb table, and some are missing; sequencing was by immunoSEQ multiplex PCR. The sample consists of tens of thousands of clones, just under 95% of them appearing once. The sequenced sample was peripheral blood mononuclear cells (PBMCs). These receptors were collected from a man aged 35-49 years.

J is TRBJ2-3 and V is TRBV4-3; 8 bases line up with TRBD2. Germline lookup yields CDR1 LGHNA and CDR2 YSLEER. Trimming removed 3 bases from V and 2 bases from J; junction bases left unmatched: 10. The CDR3 is 17 amino acids. Written as DNA, the CDR3 is TGCGCCAGCAGCCAGGGACCGGGGGGGGCCCCCACAGATACGCAGTATTTT. It is translated as CASSQGPGGAPTDTQYF.

The genes are TRBV4-2 and TRBJ1-1; D is ambiguous. V was shortened by 0 bases and J by 4 bases, with 15 bases between the two germline ends. Germline CDR1 and CDR2: LGHNA and YNFKEQ. The CDR3 spans 16 residues. DNA of the CDR3: TGTGCCAGCAGCCAAGATCCCACCGCCAGTGGCACTGAAGCTTTCTTT. Translation: CASSQDPTASGTEAFF.

The chain carries TRBV18 and TRBJ2-1; 8 bases map to TRBD1. V shed 2 bases, J shed 10 bases, and the junction held 10 bases outside the gene matches. This CDR3 has 15 amino acids. Germline values: CDR1 KGHSH, CDR2 LQKENI. The CDR3 sequence is CASSPTARGQGEQFF. CDR3 coding DNA: TGTGCCAGCTCACCAACCGCCAGGGGGCAAGGGGAGCAGTTCTTC.

The chain carries TRBV7-9 and TRBJ2-2; 8 bases line up with TRBD2. Germline V gives CDR1 SEHNR, CDR2 FQNEAQ (reference sequence). Trimming removed 5 bases from V and 3 bases from J; junction bases left unmatched: 5. This CDR3 has 15 amino acids. Here the CDR3 reads CASSQGLADTGELFF. CDR3 coding DNA: TGTGCCAGCAGCCAAGGACTAGCTGACACCGGGGAGCTGTTTTTT.

The chain employs TRBV19 and TRBJ2-5; TRBD2 aligns across 8 bases. The germline V gene encodes CDR1 LNHDA and CDR2 SQIVND (reference sequence). There are 14 residues in the CDR3. V lost 4 bases and J lost 4; bases outside the gene matches: 5. The CDR3 region has the DNA TGTGCCAGTAGTACTCCGGGACTAGGAGAGACCCAGTACTTC. This codes for CASSTPGLGETQYF.

This clone is a singleton in its sample. Here the CDR3 reads CASSVSSGPSGETQYF. The CDR3, as DNA: TGTGCCAGCAGCGTTAGTAGTGGGCCCTCTGGGGAGACCCAGTACTTC. The rearrangement links TRBV11-2 to TRBJ2-5; D is undetermined. The CDR3 totals 16 residues. The V and J ends lost 5 bases and 5 bases respectively, with 21 bases between them. Germline loops: CDR1 SGHAT, CDR2 FQNNGV.

V usage is TRBV5-4 and J usage is TRBJ2-1; a possible D gene is TRBD2 (6 bases). Between the trimmed V and J ends, which lost 4 bases and 6 bases, there was a span of 20 bases. The germline V gene encodes CDR1 SGHNT and CDR2 YYREEE (reference sequence). This CDR3 is built from 16 residues. The CDR3 reads CASSPRDGSAVNEQFF. As DNA, the CDR3 is TGTGCCAGCAGCCCCCGTGACGGGAGTGCTGTCAATGAGCAGTTCTTC. The variable domain in full, with the rest retrieved from reference TRBV5-4 and TRBJ2-1, is ETGVTQSPTHLIKTRGQQVTLRCSSQSGHNTVSWYQQALGQGPQFIFQYYREEENGRGNFPPRFSGLQFPNYSSELNVNALELDDSALYLCASSPRDGSAVNEQFFGPGTRLTVL.

V gene TRBV7-9 combines with J gene TRBJ1-1; no definite D call. Germline V gene sequence: CDR1 SEHNR, CDR2 FQNEAQ (reference sequence). The CDR3 is 13 residues long. The V end lost 4 bases, the J end lost 2 bases, and 8 bases lay between the germline ends. The CDR3: CASSSTDNTEAFF. The CDR3 region has the DNA TGTGCCAGCAGCTCGACGGATAACACTGAAGCTTTCTTT.

The rearrangement links TRBV19 to TRBJ2-7, with 8 bases identical to TRBD1. With 2 bases clipped from V and 2 bases from J, the junction kept 5 bases outside the gene matches. This CDR3 region has 15 residues. CDR1 and CDR2 (germline): LNHDA, SQIVND (reference sequence). The DNA of the CDR3 is TGTGCCAGTAGTATATGGGCAGGGGGCACCTACGAGCAGTACTTC. This encodes CASSIWAGGTYEQYF.

The chain employs TRBV29-1 and TRBJ2-3; tentatively, D is TRBD2 (6 bases). The V gene's germline CDR1 is SQVTM and CDR2 ANQGSEA. The CDR3 consists of 13 residues. Deletions cut 4 bases from V and 7 bases from J, with 15 bases between. The CDR3 sequence is CSVVPGLRNTQYF. The CDR3 DNA reads TGCAGCGTTGTACCGGGACTCCGGAATACGCAGTATTTT.

This chain uses TRBV7-9 with TRBJ2-5, with no clear D. CDR1 and CDR2 from the germline V gene are SEHNR and FQNEAQ (reference sequence). Between the trimmed V and J ends, which lost 0 bases and 7 bases, there was a span of 6 bases. CDR3 length: 12 residues. The DNA for the CDR3 is TGTGCCAGCAGCTTAGCCTCTGGGACCCAGTACTTC. Encoded protein: CASSLASGTQYF.

The chain combines TRBV7-2 with TRBJ2-3; D is uncertain. Germline values: CDR1 SGHTA, CDR2 FQGNSA. This CDR3 is built from 11 residues. Between the trimmed V and J ends, which lost 3 bases and 4 bases, there was a span of 2 bases. Here the CDR3 reads CASSLADTQYF. CDR3 coding DNA: TGTGCCAGCAGCTTGGCAGATACGCAGTATTTT. Using reference TRBV7-2 and TRBJ2-3 for the parts outside the CDR3, the full variable domain is GAGVSQSPSNKVTEKGKDVELRCDPISGHTALYWYRQSLGQGLEFLIYFQGNSAPDKSGLPSDRFSAERTGGSVSTLTIQRTQQEDSAVYLCASSLADTQYFGPGTRLTVL.